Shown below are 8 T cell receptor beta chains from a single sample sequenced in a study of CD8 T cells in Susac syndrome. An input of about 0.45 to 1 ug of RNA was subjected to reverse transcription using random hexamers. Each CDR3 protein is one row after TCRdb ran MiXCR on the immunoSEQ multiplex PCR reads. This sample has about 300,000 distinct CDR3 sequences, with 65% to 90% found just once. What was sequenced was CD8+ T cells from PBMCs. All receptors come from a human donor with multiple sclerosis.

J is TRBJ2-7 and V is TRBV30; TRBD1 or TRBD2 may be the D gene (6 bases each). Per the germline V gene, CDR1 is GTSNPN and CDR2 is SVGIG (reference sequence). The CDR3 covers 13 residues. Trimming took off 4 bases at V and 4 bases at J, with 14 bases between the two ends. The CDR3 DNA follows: TGTGCCTGGACCCTAGGAGGGGGTTACGAGCAGTACTTC. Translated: CAWTLGGGYEQYF. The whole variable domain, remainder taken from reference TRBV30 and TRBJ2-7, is SQTIHQWPATLVQPVGSPLSLECTVEGTSNPNLYWYRQAAGRGLQLLFYSVGIGQISSEVPQNLSASRPQDRQFILSSKKLLLSDSGFYLCAWTLGGGYEQYFGPGTRLTVT.

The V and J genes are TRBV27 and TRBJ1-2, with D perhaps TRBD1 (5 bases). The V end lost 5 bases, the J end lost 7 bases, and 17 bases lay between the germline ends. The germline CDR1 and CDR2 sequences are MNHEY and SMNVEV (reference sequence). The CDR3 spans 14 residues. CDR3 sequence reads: CASSGTGPVGGYTF. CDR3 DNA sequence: TGTGCCAGCAGTGGGACGGGCCCAGTCGGTGGCTACACCTTC.

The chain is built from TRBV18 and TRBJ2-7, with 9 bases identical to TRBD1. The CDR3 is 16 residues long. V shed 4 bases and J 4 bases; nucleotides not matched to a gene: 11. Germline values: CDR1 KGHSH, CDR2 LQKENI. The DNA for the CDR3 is TGTGCCAGCTCACGTCACCGGGACAGGGTTAGTTACGAGCAGTACTTC. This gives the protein CASSRHRDRVSYEQYF.

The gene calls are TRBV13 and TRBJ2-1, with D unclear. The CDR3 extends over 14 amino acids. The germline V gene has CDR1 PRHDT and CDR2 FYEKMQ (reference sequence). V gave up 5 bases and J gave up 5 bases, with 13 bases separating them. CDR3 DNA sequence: TGTGCCAGCAGCCGTAGTAGGTTCGACAATGAGCAGTTCTTC. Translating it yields CASSRSRFDNEQFF.

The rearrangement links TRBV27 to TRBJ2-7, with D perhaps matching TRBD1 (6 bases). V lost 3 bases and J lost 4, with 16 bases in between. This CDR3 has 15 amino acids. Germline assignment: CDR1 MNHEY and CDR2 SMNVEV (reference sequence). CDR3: CASSFQGFGVYEQYF. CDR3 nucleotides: TGTGCCAGCAGTTTTCAGGGGTTCGGCGTTTACGAGCAGTACTTC.

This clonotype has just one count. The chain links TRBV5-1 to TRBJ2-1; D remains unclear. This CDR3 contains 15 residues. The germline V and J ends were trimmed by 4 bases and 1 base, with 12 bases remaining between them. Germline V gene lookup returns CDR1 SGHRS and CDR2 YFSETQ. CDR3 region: CASSPLYLSYNEQFF. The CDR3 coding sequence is TGCGCCAGCAGCCCCCTGTACCTTTCCTACAATGAGCAGTTCTTC.

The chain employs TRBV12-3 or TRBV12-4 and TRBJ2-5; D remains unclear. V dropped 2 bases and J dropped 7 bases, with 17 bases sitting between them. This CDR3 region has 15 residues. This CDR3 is CASSLSALGPGTQYF. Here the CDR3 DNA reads TGTGCCAGCAGTTTAAGCGCCCTAGGGCCGGGGACCCAGTACTTC.

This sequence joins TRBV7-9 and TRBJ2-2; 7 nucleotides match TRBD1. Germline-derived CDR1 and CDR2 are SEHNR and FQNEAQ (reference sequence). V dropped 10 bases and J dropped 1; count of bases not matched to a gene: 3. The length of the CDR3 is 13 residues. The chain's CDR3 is CAKGQLNTGELFF. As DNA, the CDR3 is TGTGCCAAGGGACAGTTGAACACCGGGGAGCTGTTTTTT.